This T cell receptor (beta chain) was identified in a study of blood T cell repertoires in COVID-19. Germline V gene lookup returns CDR1 SEHNR and CDR2 FQNEAQ (reference sequence). The trim removed 8 bases at V and 2 bases at J, leaving 8 bases unmatched. This CDR3 region has 14 residues. Assay used: immunoSEQ multiplex PCR; TCRdb lists only in-frame clones, some missing. This table holds about 270,000 clones, approximately 90% found once. The receptor was derived from a man in his forties who had been exposed to COVID-19. The V gene is TRBV7-9, the J gene TRBJ2-7; 8 bases line up with TRBD2. Sequencing used PBMCs or T cells enriched from blood (not recorded which). Here the CDR3 reads CASQLAGLPYEQYF. The CDR3 coding sequence is TGTGCCAGCCAGTTAGCGGGACTACCCTACGAGCAGTACTTC.